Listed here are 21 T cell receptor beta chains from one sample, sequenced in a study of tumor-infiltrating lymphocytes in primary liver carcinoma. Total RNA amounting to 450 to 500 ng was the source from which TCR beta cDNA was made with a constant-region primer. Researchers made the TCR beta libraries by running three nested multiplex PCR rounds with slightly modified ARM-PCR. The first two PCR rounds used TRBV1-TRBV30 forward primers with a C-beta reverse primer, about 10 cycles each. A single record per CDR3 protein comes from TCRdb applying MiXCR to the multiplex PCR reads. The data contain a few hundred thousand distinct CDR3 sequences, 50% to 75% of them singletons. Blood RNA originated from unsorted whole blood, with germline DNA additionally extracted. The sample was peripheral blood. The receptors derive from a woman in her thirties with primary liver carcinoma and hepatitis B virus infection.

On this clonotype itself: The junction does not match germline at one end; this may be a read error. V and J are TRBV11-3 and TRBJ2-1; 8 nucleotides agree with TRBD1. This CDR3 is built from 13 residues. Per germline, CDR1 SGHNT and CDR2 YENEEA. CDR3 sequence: CASNFGTGDEQLF. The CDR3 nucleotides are TGTGCTAGCAACTTCGGGACAGGCGATGAGCAGCTCTTC.

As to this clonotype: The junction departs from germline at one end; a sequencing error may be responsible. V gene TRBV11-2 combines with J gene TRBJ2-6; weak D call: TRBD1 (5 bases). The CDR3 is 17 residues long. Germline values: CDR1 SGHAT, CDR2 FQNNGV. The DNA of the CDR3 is TGTGCCATCAGCTCGAGGCCTGAACAGCGTGGGGCCAACGTCCTGTCTTTC. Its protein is CAISSRPEQRGANVLSF.

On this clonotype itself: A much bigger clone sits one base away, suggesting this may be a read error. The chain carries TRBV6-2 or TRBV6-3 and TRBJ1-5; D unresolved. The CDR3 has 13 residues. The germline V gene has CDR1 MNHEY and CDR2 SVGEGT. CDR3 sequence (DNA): TGTGCCAGCAGTTTAAATAGCAATCAGCCCCGGCATTTT. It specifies CASSLNSNQPRHF.

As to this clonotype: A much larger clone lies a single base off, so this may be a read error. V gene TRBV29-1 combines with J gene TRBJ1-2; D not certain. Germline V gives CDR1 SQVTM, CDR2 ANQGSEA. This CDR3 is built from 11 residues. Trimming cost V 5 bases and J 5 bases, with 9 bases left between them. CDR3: CSVRIAYGYTF. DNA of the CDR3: TGCAGCGTTAGGATAGCATATGGCTACACCTTC.

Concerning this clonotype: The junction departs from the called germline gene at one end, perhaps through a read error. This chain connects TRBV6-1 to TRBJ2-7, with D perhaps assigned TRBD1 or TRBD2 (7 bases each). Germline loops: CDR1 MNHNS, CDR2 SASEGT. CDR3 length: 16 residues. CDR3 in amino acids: CASSEDPGGGSYKQYF. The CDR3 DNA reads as TGTGCCAGCAGTGAGGATCCAGGGGGGGGCTCCTACAAGCAGTACTTC.

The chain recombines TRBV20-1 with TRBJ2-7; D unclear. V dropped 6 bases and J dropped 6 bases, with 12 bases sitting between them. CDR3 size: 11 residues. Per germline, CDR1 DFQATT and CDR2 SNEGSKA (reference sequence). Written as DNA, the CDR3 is TGCAGTGCCATCGAACTCTCCGAGCAGTACTTC. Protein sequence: CSAIELSEQYF.

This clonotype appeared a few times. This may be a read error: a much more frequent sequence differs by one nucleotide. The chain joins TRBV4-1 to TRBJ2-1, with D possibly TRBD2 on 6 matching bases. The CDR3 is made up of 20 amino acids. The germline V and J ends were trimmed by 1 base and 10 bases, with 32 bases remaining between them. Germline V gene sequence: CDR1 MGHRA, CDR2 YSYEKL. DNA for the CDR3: TGCGCCAGCAGCCAAGTGGTTCCGAGGCGGGGAACCAACAGTCCCCCCGAGCAGTTCTTC. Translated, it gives CASSQVVPRRGTNSPPEQFF.

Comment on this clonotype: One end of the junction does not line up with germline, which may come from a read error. CDR3 in amino acids: CVSSFYSYGYTF. Written as DNA, the CDR3 is TGTGTCAGCAGTTTTTACAGCTATGGCTACACCTTC. V gene TRBV28 combines with J gene TRBJ1-2, with D unclear. This CDR3 has 12 residues. CDR1 and CDR2 from the germline V gene are MDHEN and SYDVKM.

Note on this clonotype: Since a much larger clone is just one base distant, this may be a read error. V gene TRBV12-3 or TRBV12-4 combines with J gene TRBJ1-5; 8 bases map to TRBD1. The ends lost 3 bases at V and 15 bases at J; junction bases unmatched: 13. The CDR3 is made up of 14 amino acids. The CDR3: CASSLGMMSRGRHF. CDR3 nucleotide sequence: TGTGCCAGCAGTTTGGGGATGATGAGCAGGGGGCGGCATTTT.

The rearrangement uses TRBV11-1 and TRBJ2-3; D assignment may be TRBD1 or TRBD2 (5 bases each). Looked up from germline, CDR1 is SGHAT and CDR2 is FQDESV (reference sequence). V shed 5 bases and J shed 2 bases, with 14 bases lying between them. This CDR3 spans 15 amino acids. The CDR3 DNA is TGTGCCAGCAGCCCTGCATGGGGGTACACAGATACGCAGTATTTT. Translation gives CASSPAWGYTDTQYF.

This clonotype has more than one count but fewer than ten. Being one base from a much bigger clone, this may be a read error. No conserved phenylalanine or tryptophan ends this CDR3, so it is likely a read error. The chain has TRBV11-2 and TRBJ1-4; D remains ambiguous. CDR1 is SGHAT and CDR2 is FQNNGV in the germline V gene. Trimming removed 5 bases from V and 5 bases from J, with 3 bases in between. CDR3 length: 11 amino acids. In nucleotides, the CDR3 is TGTGCCAGCAGCATGAATGAAAAACTGTTTCTT. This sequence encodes CASSMNEKLFL.

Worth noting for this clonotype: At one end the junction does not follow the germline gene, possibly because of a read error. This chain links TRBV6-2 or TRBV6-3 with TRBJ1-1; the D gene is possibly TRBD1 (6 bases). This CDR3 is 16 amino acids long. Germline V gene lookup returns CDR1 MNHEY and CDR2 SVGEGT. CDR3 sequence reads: CASNYSRGLGDTEAFF. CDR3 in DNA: TGTGCCAGCAATTACTCCAGGGGCTTAGGGGACACTGAAGCTTTCTTT.

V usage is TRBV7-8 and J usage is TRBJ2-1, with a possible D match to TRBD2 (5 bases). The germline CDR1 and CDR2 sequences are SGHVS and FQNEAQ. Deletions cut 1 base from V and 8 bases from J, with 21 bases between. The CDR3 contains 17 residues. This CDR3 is CASSLVASRSSLHEQFF. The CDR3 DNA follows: TGTGCCAGCAGCTTAGTCGCTAGCAGGAGCAGCTTGCATGAGCAGTTCTTC. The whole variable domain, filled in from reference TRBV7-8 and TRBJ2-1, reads GAGVSQSPRYKVAKRGQDVALRCDPISGHVSLFWYQQALGQGPEFLTYFQNEAQLDKSGLPSDRFFAERPEGSVSTLKIQRTQQEDSAVYLCASSLVASRSSLHEQFFGPGTRLTVL.

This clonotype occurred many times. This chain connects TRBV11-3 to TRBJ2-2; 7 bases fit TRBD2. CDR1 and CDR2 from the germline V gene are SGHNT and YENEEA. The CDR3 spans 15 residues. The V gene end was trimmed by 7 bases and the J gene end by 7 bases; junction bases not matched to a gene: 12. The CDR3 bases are TGTGCCAGCACCCAAACGGGGGGAGACGTCGGGGAGCTGTTTTTT. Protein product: CASTQTGGDVGELFF.

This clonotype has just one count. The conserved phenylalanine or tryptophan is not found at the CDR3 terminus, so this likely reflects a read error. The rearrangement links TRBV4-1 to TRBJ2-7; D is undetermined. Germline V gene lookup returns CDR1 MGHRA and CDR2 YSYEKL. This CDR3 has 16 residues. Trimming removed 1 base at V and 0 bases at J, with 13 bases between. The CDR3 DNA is TGCGCCAGCAGCCAAGCGGCCGGCAGCAGCTCCTACGAGCAGTACCTC. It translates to CASSQAAGSSSYEQYL.

DNA of the CDR3: TGTGCCAGCAGCTTGGACTGTTACAATGAGCAGTTCTTC. It yields the protein CASSLDCYNEQFF. The V gene is TRBV5-5, the J gene TRBJ2-1; D is ambiguous. V shed 0 bases and J shed 4 bases, with 5 bases lying between them. Germline assignment: CDR1 SGHKS and CDR2 YYEKEE (reference sequence). CDR3 size: 13 residues.

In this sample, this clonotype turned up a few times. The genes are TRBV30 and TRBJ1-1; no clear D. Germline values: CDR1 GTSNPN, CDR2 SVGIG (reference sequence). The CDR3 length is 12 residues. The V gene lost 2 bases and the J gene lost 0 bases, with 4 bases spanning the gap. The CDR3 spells CAWSRMNTEAFF. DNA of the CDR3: TGTGCCTGGAGTCGGATGAACACTGAAGCTTTCTTT.

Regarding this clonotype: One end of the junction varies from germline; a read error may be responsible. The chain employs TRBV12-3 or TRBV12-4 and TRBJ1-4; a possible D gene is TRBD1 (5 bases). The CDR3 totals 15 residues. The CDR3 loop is CGSSSVGEGNEKLFF. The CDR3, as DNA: TGTGGCAGCAGTTCCGTAGGAGAGGGGAATGAAAAACTGTTTTTT.

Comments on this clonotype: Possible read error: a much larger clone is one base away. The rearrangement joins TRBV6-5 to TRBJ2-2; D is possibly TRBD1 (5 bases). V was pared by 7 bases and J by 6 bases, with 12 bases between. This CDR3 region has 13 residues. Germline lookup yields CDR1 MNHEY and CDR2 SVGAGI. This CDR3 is CASNSQGPGELFF. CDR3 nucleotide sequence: TGTGCCAGCAATTCCCAGGGCCCCGGGGAGCTGTTTTTT.

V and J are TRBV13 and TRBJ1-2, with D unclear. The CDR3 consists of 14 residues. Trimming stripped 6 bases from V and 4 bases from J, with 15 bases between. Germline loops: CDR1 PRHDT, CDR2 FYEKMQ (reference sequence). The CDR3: CASRAGPPIYGYTF. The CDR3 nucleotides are TGTGCCAGCAGGGCCGGGCCCCCAATCTATGGCTACACCTTC.

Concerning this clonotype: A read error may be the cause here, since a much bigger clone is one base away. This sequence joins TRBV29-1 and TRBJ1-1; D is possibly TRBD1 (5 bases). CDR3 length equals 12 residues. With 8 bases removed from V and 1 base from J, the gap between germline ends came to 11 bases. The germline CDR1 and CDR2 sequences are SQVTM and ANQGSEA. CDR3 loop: CSISGPNTEAFF. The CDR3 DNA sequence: TGCAGCATTTCAGGGCCGAACACTGAAGCTTTCTTT. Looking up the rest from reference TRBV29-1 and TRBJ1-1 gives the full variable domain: SAVISQKPSRDICQRGTSLTIQCQVDSQVTMMFWYRQQPGQSLTLIATANQGSEATYESGFVIDKFPISRPNLTFSTLTVSNMSPEDSSIYLCSISGPNTEAFFGQGTRLTVV.